The source of this T cell receptor beta chain is a study of regulatory and conventional T cells in RAG deficiency. General study findings and limits: Patient subsets had shorter CDR3s; Omenn Treg-Tconv overlap exceeded 90%. Shannon entropy was markedly lower and Simpson indices higher in RAG-deficient patients than control T-cell subsets.

Libraries were prepared by immunoSEQ multiplex PCR; TCRdb keeps only in-frame clonotypes and omits some of them. The sample lists tens of thousands of clones, 70% to 90% occurring once. Conventional CD4+ T cells were sorted from blood as CD25-low CD127-high cells. In the case of this clone: Its antigen is unidentified.

The V end was cut by 1 base, the J end by 9 bases, with 7 bases between. CDR1 and CDR2 (germline): GTSNPN, SVGIG (reference sequence). The CDR3 sequence is 11 residues long. This same sample was also taken into another study, of regulatory T cells. In that study: The PCR used 52 TRBV and 13 TRBJ primers. Patient repertoires had restricted TRB V-J pairs and skewed V and J usage, most in Tregs.

The chain uses TRBV30 and TRBJ2-1; the D is unclear. The sample comprised CD4+ effector T cells sorted from blood. The sequence was collected from a human donor in good health. This CDR3 reads CAWSAPLEQFF. Written as DNA, the CDR3 is TGTGCCTGGAGTGCCCCTCTTGAGCAGTTCTTC.